This TCR beta chain was found in a study of blood T cell repertoires in COVID-19. Study-level information: COVID-19 samples collected from the United States, Italy and Spain covered acute and convalescent phases. Sources were T cells, B-cell-depleted T cells, or PBMCs; the material itself was cDNA or gDNA.

Source study methods: Reference gene primer amplification gave estimated nucleated cell counts. Sequencing used immunoSEQ multiplex PCR; TCRdb keeps in-frame clones, though not all of them. The V and J calls and clone size are taken from that table; D and trimming were inferred from the DNA. The sample holds some 110,000 clones, 80% to 85% seen once. Germline CDR1 reads WNHNN; CDR2 reads SYGVQD (reference sequence). Trimming took off 4 bases at V and 7 bases at J, with 14 bases between the two ends. This CDR3 contains 14 residues. Sequenced sample: peripheral blood. The gene calls are TRBV10-1 and TRBJ2-1; possible D gene TRBD2, 7 bases. The TCR was taken from a woman aged 70 to 79 with acute or convalescent COVID-19. As DNA, the CDR3 is TGCGCCAGCAGTGTCGGGGGGCCGGAAAATGAGCAGTTCTTC. It encodes CASSVGGPENEQFF.